This is a list of T cell receptor beta chains from one sample in a study of somatic mutations in cytotoxic T cells in rheumatoid arthritis. TCRdb's copy holds only in-frame clones and misses some; the assay was immunoSEQ multiplex PCR. The data contain 11,000 or so clones, roughly 74% of them singletons. The sequencing input was CD8+ T cells sorted from blood. The receptors here all came from a man in his sixties in good health. Both conserved end residues are part of each CDR3. D genes are given only for firm matches. Clone size is shown for a subset of rows, as once, few, many or a class of expanded clone.

V gene: TRBV2; J gene: TRBJ2-1; clone size: -; D gene: -; CDR3 DNA: TGTGCCAGCACCGGGGCGACTACCTACAATGAGCAGTTCTTC; CDR3 protein: CASTGATTYNEQFF
V gene: TRBV9; J gene: TRBJ1-4; clone size: few; D gene: TRBD1; CDR3 DNA: TGTGCCAGCGGTGGGACAGGGGGCGGTAATGAAAAACTGTTTTTT; CDR3 protein: CASGGTGGGNEKLFF
V gene: TRBV10-3; J gene: TRBJ2-3; clone size: -; D gene: -; CDR3 DNA: TGTGCCATCAGTGAGAAGGGGGGGGATACGCAGTATTTT; CDR3 protein: CAISEKGGDTQYF
V gene: TRBV5-1; J gene: TRBJ2-5; clone size: -; D gene: TRBD1; CDR3 DNA: TGCGCCAGCAGCTTGGAAGAAGGGGGCCGAGAGACCCAGTACTTC; CDR3 protein: CASSLEEGGRETQYF
V gene: TRBV7-9; J gene: TRBJ2-3; clone size: -; D gene: -; CDR3 DNA: TGTGCCAGCAGCCCCACCCTAGGGGTAGATACGCAGTATTTT; CDR3 protein: CASSPTLGVDTQYF
V gene: TRBV7-8; J gene: TRBJ2-7; clone size: -; D gene: -; CDR3 DNA: TGTGCCAGCAGCTTAGTTCTCCATAAGCCAAACCCCTACGAGCAGTACTTC; CDR3 protein: CASSLVLHKPNPYEQYF
V gene: TRBV27; J gene: TRBJ1-1; clone size: -; D gene: -; CDR3 DNA: TGTGCCAGCAGTTTAAGTGCCGTGGTGTTGAACACTGAAGCTTTCTTT; CDR3 protein: CASSLSAVVLNTEAFF
V gene: TRBV28; J gene: TRBJ2-3; clone size: -; D gene: TRBD2; CDR3 DNA: TGTGCCAGCAGCTCTCCGGGACTAGCGACAGATACGCAGTATTTT; CDR3 protein: CASSSPGLATDTQYF
V gene: TRBV11-2; J gene: TRBJ1-1; clone size: once; D gene: -; CDR3 DNA: TGTGCCAGCAGCCCCGGCAGGAACCTGTTGAACACTGAAGCTTTCTTT; CDR3 protein: CASSPGRNLLNTEAFF
V gene: TRBV6-1; J gene: TRBJ2-7; clone size: -; D gene: -; CDR3 DNA: TGTGCCAGCACCGAACGGCAGGGCGGATCCTACGAGCAGTACTTC; CDR3 protein: CASTERQGGSYEQYF
V gene: TRBV5-1; J gene: TRBJ2-7; clone size: -; D gene: -; CDR3 DNA: TGCGCCAGCAGCTTGGAGTCGAGCGCTGGCGAGCAGTACTTC; CDR3 protein: CASSLESSAGEQYF
V gene: TRBV7-9; J gene: TRBJ2-7; clone size: -; D gene: TRBD2; CDR3 DNA: TGTGCCAGCAGCCTAGGGAGCGGGACTTTGTACGAGCAGTACTTC; CDR3 protein: CASSLGSGTLYEQYF
V gene: TRBV11-2; J gene: TRBJ1-1; clone size: -; D gene: TRBD1; CDR3 DNA: TGTGCCAGCAGCTTAGCACCGACCTCCGGGACAGGGGATCCTGAAGCTTTCTTT; CDR3 protein: CASSLAPTSGTGDPEAFF
V gene: TRBV2; J gene: TRBJ1-2; clone size: -; D gene: -; CDR3 DNA: TGTGCCAGCAGTGACAGGCCGTCGTACTATGGCTACACCTTC; CDR3 protein: CASSDRPSYYGYTF
V gene: TRBV4-2; J gene: TRBJ2-1; clone size: once; D gene: TRBD2; CDR3 DNA: TGTGCCAGCAGCTTTAGCGGGGTAGCGGGGGGGTACAATGAGCAGTTCTTC; CDR3 protein: CASSFSGVAGGYNEQFF
V gene: TRBV4-3; J gene: TRBJ2-1; clone size: -; D gene: TRBD2; CDR3 DNA: TGCGCCAGCAGCCACGGCGAGGGTATGGAGCGGGAGGGCCGGGGGTACAATGAGCAGTTCTTC; CDR3 protein: CASSHGEGMEREGRGYNEQFF
V gene: TRBV28; J gene: TRBJ1-1; clone size: -; D gene: -; CDR3 DNA: TGTGCCAGCAGAACAGGTAACACTGAAGCTTTCTTT; CDR3 protein: CASRTGNTEAFF
V gene: TRBV7-9; J gene: TRBJ2-6; clone size: -; D gene: -; CDR3 DNA: TGTGCCAGCAGCTTATTTGCGGGGGCCAACGTCCTGACTTTC; CDR3 protein: CASSLFAGANVLTF
V gene: TRBV4-1; J gene: TRBJ2-1; clone size: -; D gene: -; CDR3 DNA: TGCGCCAGCAGCCAAGAACTCGGATACAATGAGCAGTTCTTC; CDR3 protein: CASSQELGYNEQFF
V gene: TRBV4-3; J gene: TRBJ1-1; clone size: few; D gene: -; CDR3 DNA: TGCGCCAGCAGCCAAGATTGGGGGCAGGGGAGTACTGAAGCTTTCTTT; CDR3 protein: CASSQDWGQGSTEAFF
V gene: TRBV4-3; J gene: TRBJ2-7; clone size: once; D gene: TRBD2; CDR3 DNA: TGCGCCAGCAGCCAAGAACGGGGGGGAGTGAACGAGCAGTACTTC; CDR3 protein: CASSQERGGVNEQYF
V gene: TRBV7-8; J gene: TRBJ2-1; clone size: -; D gene: -; CDR3 DNA: TGTGCCAGCAGCTTAGGGGGGGGCCCCTACAATGAGCAGTTCTTC; CDR3 protein: CASSLGGGPYNEQFF